This section outlines one T cell receptor beta chain sequence together with its context. This record comes from a study of blood T cell repertoires in COVID-19. On the study more broadly: Sources were T cells, B-cell-depleted T cells, or PBMCs; the material itself was cDNA or gDNA.

Using immunoSEQ multiplex PCR, the repertoire was profiled, and TCRdb retains in-frame clones only, with some absent. The sample carries fewer than 25,000 clones, over 80% recorded once. The CDR3 is 17 residues long. With 0 bases removed from V and 3 bases from J, the gap between germline ends came to 14 bases. CDR1 is LGHNA and CDR2 is YSLEER in the germline V gene. V is TRBV4-3 and J is TRBJ2-2; no reliable D call. The receptor was derived from a human donor with active COVID-19. The donor label of this sample is uncertain. The sequencing input was peripheral blood. This CDR3 reads CASSQDLGLDYTGELFF. The CDR3 nucleotides are TGCGCCAGCAGCCAAGATCTTGGGCTGGATTACACCGGGGAGCTGTTTTTT.